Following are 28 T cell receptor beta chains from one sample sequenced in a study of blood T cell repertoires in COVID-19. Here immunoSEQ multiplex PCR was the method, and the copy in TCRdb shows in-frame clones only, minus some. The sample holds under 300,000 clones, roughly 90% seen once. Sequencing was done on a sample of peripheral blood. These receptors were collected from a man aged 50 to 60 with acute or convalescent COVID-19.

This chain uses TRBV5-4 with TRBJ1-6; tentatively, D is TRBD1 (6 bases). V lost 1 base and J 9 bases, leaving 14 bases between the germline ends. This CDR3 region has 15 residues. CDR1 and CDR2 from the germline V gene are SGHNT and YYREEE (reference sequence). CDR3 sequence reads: CASSLNRDLSSPLHF. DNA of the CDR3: TGTGCCAGCAGCTTGAACAGGGATCTAAGTTCACCCCTCCACTTT. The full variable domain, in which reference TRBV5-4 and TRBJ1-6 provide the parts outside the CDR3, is ETGVTQSPTHLIKTRGQQVTLRCSSQSGHNTVSWYQQALGQGPQFIFQYYREEENGRGNFPPRFSGLQFPNYSSELNVNALELDDSALYLCASSLNRDLSSPLHFGNGTRLTVT.

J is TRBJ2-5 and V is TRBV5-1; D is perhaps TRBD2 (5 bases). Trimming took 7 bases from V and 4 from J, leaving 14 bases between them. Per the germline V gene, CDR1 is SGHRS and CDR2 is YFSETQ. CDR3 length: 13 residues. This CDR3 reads CASLDDAGETQYF. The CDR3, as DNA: TGCGCCAGCCTGGATGACGCGGGAGAGACCCAGTACTTC.

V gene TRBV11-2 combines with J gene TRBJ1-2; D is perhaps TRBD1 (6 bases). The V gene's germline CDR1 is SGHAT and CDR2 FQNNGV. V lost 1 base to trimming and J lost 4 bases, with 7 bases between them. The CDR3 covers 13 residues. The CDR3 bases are TGTGCCAGCAGCTTAGTAGGGGGCTATGGCTACACCTTC. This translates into CASSLVGGYGYTF.

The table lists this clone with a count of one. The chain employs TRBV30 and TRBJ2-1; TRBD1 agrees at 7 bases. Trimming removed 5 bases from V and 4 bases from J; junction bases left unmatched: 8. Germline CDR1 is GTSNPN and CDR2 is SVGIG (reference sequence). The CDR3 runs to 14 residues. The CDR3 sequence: CAWGRQGSYNEQFF. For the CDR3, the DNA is TGTGCCTGGGGGCGACAGGGATCATACAATGAGCAGTTCTTC. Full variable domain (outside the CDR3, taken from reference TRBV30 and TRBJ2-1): SQTIHQWPATLVQPVGSPLSLECTVEGTSNPNLYWYRQAAGRGLQLLFYSVGIGQISSEVPQNLSASRPQDRQFILSSKKLLLSDSGFYLCAWGRQGSYNEQFFGPGTRLTVL.

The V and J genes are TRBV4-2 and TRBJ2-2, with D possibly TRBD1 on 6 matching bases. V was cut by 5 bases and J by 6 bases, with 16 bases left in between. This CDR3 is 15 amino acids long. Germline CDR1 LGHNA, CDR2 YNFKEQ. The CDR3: CASSSGTLGSGELFF. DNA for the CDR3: TGTGCCAGCAGCTCCGGGACACTGGGGTCCGGGGAGCTGTTTTTT.

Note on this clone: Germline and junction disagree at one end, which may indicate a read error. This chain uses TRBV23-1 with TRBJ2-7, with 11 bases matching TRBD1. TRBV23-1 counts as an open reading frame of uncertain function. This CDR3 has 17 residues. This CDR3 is CASSQGTGGLLSHEQYF. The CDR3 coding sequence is TGCGCCAGCAGTCAAGGGACAGGGGGACTTCTCTCCCACGAGCAGTACTTC.

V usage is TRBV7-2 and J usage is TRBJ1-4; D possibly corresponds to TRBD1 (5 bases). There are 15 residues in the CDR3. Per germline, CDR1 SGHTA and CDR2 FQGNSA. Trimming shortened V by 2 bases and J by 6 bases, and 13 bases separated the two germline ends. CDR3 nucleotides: TGTGCCAGCAGCTTATACGGCCTAGGGGATGAAAAACTGTTTTTT. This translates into CASSLYGLGDEKLFF.

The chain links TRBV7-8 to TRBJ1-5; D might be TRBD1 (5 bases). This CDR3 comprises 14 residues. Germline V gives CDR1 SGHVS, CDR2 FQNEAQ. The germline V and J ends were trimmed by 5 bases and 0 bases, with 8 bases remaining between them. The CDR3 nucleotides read TGTGCCAGCAGCCCAGGGCATAGCAATCAGCCCCAGCATTTT. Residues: CASSPGHSNQPQHF.

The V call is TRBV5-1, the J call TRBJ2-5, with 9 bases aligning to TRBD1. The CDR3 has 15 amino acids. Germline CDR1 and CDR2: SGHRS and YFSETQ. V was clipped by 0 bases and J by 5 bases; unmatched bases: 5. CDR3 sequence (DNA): TGCGCCAGCAGCTTGGAGGGACAGGGATGGGAGACCCAGTACTTC. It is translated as CASSLEGQGWETQYF.

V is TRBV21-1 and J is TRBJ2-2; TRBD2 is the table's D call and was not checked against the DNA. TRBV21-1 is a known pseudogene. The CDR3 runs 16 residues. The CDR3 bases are TGTGCCAGCAGCAAAAGGGTGGGGAGGAACACCGGGGAGCTGTTTTTT. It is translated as CASSKRVGRNTGELFF.

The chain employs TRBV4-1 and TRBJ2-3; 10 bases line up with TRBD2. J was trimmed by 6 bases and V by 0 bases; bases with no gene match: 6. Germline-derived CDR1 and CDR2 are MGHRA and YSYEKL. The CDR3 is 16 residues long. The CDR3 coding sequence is TGCGCCAGCAGCCAAGATCTAGCGGGGGCGGGGGATACGCAGTATTTT. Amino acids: CASSQDLAGAGDTQYF.

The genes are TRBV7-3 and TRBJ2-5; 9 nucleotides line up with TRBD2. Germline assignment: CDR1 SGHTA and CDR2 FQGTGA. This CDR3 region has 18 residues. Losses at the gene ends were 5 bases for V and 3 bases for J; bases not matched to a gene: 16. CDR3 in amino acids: CASSRGPRVLAGEETQYF. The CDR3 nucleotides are TGTGCCAGCAGCCGGGGCCCCAGGGTATTAGCGGGGGAAGAGACCCAGTACTTC. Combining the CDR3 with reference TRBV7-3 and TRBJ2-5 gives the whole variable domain GAGVSQTPSNKVTEKGKYVELRCDPISGHTALYWYRQSLGQGPEFLIYFQGTGAADDSGLPNDRFFAVRPEGSVSTLKIQRTERGDSAVYLCASSRGPRVLAGEETQYFGPGTRLLVL.

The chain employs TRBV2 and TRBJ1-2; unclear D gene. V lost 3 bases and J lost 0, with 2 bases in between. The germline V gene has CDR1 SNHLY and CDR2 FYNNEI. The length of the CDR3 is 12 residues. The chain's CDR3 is CASSDANYGYTF. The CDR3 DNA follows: TGTGCCAGCAGTGACGCTAACTATGGCTACACCTTC.

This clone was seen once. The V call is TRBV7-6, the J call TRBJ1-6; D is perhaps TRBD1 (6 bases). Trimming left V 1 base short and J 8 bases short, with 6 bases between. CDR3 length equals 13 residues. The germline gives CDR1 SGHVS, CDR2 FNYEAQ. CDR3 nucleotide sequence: TGTGCCAGCAGCTTAGACAGGGATTCACCCCTCCACTTT. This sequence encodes CASSLDRDSPLHF.

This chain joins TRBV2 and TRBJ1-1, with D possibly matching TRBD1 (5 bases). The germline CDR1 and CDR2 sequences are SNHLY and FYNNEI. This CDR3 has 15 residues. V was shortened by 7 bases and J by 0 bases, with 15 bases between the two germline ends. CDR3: CASTTNRGMNTEAFF. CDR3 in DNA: TGTGCCAGCACGACAAATAGGGGTATGAACACTGAAGCTTTCTTT.

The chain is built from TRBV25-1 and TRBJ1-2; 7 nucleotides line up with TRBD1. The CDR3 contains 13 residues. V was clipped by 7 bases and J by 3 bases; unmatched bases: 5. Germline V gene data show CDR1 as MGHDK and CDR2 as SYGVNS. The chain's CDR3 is CASNRGGDYGYTF. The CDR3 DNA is TGTGCCAGCAACAGGGGTGGAGACTATGGCTACACCTTC.

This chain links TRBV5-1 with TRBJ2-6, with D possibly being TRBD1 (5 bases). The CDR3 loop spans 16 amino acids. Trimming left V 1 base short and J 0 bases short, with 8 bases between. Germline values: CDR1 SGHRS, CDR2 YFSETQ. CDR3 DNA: TGCGCCAGCAGCTTGCAGGGCAGCTCTGGGGCCAACGTCCTGACTTTC. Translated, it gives CASSLQGSSGANVLTF.

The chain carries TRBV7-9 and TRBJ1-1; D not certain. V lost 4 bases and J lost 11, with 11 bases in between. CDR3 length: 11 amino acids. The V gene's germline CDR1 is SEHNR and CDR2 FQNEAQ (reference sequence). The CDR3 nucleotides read TGTGCCAGCAGCTCCCCGCATGAGGCTTTCTTT. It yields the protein CASSSPHEAFF.

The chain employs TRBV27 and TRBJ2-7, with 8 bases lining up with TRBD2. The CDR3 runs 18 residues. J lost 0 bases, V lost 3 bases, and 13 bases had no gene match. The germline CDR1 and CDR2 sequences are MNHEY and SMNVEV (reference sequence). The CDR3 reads CASSFGGLGGLSSYEQYF. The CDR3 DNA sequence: TGTGCCAGCAGTTTCGGGGGACTAGGGGGGCTTAGCTCCTACGAGCAGTACTTC.

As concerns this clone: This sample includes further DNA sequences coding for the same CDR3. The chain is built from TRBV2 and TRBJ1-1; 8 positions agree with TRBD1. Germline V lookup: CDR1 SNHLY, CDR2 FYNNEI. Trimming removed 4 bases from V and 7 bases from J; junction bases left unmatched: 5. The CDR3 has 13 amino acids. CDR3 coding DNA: TGTGCCAGCAGTGCCGACAGGGGAGGTGAAGCTTTCTTT. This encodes CASSADRGGEAFF.

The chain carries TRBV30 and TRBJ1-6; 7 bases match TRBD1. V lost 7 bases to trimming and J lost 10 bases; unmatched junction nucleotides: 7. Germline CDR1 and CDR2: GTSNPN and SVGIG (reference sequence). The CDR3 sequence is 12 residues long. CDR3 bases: TGTGCCTTAGGGGACAGTGGGTCACCCCTCCACTTT. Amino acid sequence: CALGDSGSPLHF. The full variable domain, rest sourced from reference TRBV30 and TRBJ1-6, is SQTIHQWPATLVQPVGSPLSLECTVEGTSNPNLYWYRQAAGRGLQLLFYSVGIGQISSEVPQNLSASRPQDRQFILSSKKLLLSDSGFYLCALGDSGSPLHFGNGTRLTVT.

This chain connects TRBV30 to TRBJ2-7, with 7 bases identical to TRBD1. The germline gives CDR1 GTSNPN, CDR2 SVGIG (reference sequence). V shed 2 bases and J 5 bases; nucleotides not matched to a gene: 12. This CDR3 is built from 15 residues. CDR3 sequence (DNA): TGTGCCTGGAGTTCTCTCGGCACAGGGGTGGACGAGCAGTACTTC. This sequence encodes CAWSSLGTGVDEQYF.

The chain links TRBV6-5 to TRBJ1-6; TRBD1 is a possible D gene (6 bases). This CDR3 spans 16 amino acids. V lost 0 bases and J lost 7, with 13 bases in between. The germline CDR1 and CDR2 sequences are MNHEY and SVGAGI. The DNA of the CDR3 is TGTGCCAGCAGTTACTCCTGGGCCAGGGGAAATTCACCCCTCCACTTT. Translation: CASSYSWARGNSPLHF.

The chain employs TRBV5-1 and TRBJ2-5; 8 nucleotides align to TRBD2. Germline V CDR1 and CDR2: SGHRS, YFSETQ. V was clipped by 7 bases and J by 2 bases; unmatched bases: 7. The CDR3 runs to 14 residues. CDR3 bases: TGCGCCAGCGGCGAGGGCGGGGGGCAAGAGACCCAGTACTTC. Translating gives CASGEGGGQETQYF.

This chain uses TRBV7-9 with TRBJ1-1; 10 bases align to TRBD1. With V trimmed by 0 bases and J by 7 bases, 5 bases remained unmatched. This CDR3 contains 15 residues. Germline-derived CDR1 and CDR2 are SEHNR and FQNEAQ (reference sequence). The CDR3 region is CASSLAGTGANEAFF. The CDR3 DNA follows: TGTGCCAGCAGCTTAGCGGGGACAGGGGCGAATGAAGCTTTCTTT.

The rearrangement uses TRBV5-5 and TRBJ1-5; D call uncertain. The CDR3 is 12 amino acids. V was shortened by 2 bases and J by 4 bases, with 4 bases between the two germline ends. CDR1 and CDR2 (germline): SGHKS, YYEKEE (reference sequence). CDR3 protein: CASSFNNQPQHF. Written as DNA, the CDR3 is TGTGCCAGCAGCTTCAATAATCAGCCCCAGCATTTT.

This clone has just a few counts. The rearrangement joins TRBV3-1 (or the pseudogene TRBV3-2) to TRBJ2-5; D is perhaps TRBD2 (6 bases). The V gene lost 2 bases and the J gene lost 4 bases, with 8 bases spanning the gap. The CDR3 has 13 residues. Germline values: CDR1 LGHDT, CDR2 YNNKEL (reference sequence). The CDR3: CASSQPGRETQYF. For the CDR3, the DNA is TGTGCCAGCAGCCAACCCGGGAGAGAGACCCAGTACTTC.

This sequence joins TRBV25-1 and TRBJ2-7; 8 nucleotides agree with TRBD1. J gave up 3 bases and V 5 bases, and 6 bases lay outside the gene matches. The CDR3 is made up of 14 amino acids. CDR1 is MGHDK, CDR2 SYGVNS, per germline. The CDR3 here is CASSWTGRDYEQYF. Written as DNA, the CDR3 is TGTGCCAGCAGTTGGACAGGGAGAGACTACGAGCAGTACTTC.